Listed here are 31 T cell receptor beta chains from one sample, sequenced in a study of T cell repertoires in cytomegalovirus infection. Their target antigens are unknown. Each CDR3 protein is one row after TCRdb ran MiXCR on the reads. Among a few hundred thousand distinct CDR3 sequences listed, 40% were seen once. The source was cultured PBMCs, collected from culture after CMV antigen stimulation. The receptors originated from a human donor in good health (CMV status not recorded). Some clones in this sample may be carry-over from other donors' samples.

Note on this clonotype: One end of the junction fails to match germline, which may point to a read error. The CDR3 sequence is CASSLAGGRPGELFF. The CDR3 region has the DNA TGTGCCAGCAGCTTAGCGGGAGGGCGGCCCGGGGAGCTGTTTTTT. This chain joins TRBV12-3 or TRBV12-4 and TRBJ2-2; 11 bases match TRBD2. This CDR3 comprises 15 residues.

The CDR3 loop reads CASRFTGTSGSMYF. The CDR3 nucleotides are TGTGCCAGCAGATTTACCGGGACTAGCGGGAGTATGTACTTC. The V gene is TRBV7-2, the J gene TRBJ2-7, with TRBD2 matching 14 bases. V lost 6 bases to trimming and J lost 12 bases; unmatched junction nucleotides: 10. Germline V gives CDR1 SGHTA, CDR2 FQGNSA. This CDR3 has 14 residues.

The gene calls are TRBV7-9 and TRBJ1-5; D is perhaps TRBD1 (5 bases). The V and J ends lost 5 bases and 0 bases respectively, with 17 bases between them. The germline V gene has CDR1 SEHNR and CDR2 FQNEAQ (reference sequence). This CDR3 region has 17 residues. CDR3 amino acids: CASSQTTGPYSNQPQHF. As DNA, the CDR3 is TGTGCCAGCAGCCAAACAACAGGTCCGTATAGCAATCAGCCCCAGCATTTT. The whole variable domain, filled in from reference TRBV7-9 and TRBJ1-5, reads DTGVSQNPRHKITKRGQNVTFRCDPISEHNRLYWYRQTLGQGPEFLTYFQNEAQLEKSRLLSDRFSAERPKGSFSTLEIQRTEQGDSAMYLCASSQTTGPYSNQPQHFGDGTRLSIL.

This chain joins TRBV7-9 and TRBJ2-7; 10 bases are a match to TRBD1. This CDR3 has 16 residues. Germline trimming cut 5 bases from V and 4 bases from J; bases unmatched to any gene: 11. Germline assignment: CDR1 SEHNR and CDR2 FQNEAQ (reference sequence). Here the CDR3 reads CASSQPTDRGRYEQYF. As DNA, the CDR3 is TGTGCCAGCAGCCAACCAACCGACAGGGGGCGATACGAGCAGTACTTC.

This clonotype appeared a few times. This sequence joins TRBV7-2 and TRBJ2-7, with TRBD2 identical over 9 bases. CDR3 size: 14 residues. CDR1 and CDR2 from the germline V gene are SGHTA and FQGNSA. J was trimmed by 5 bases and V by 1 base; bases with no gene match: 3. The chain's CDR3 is CASSLGGRGHEQYF. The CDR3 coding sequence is TGTGCCAGCAGCTTAGGCGGGAGGGGCCACGAGCAGTACTTC.

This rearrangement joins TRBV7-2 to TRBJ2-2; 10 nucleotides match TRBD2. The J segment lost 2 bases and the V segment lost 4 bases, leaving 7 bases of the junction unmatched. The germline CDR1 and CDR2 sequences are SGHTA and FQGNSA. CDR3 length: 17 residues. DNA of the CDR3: TGTGCCAGCAGCTCTGACTTACTAGCGGGAAACACCGGGGAGCTGTTTTTT. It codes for CASSSDLLAGNTGELFF. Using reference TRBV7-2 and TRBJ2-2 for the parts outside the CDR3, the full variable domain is GAGVSQSPSNKVTEKGKDVELRCDPISGHTALYWYRQSLGQGLEFLIYFQGNSAPDKSGLPSDRFSAERTGGSVSTLTIQRTQQEDSAVYLCASSSDLLAGNTGELFFGEGSRLTVL.

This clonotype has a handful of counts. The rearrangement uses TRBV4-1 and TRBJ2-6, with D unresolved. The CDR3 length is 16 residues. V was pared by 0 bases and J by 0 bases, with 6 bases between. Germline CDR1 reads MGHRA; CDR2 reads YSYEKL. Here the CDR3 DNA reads TGCGCCAGCAGCCAAGATTACAACTCTGGGGCCAACGTCCTGACTTTC. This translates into CASSQDYNSGANVLTF.

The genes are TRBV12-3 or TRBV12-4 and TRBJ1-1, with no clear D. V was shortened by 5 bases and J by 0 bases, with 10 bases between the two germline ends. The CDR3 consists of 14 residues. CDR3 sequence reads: CASSLTELNTEAFF. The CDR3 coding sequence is TGTGCCAGCAGTCTCACAGAGTTGAACACTGAAGCTTTCTTT.

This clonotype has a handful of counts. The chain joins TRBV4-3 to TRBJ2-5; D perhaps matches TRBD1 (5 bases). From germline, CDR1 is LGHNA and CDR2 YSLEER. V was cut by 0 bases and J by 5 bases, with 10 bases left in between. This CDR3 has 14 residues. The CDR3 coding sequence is TGCGCCAGCAGCCAAGAGTCAGGGATGGAGACCCAGTACTTC. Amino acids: CASSQESGMETQYF.

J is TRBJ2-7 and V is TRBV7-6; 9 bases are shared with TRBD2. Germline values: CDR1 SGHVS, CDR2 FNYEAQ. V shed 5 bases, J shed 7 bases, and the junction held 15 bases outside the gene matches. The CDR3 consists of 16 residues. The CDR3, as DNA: TGTGCCAGCAGCGCAATTTCTAGCGGGGCCCAAAAGGAGCAGTACTTC. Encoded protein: CASSAISSGAQKEQYF. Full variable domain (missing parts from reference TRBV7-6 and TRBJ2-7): GAGVSQSPRYKVTKRGQDVALRCDPISGHVSLYWYRQALGQGPEFLTYFNYEAQQDKSGLPNDRFSAERPEGSISTLTIQRTEQRDSAMYRCASSAISSGAQKEQYFGPGTRLTVT.

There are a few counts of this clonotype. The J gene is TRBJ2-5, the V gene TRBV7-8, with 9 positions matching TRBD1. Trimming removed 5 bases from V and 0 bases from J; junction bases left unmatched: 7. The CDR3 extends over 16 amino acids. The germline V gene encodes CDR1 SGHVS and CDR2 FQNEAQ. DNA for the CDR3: TGTGCCAGCAGCCGGGACAGGGCCTGGTACCAAGAGACCCAGTACTTC. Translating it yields CASSRDRAWYQETQYF.

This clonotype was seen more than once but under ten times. The CDR3 sequence is CATSKEARFSSGNTIYF. The CDR3 nucleotides read TGTGCCACCAGCAAGGAGGCCCGATTCAGCTCTGGAAACACCATATATTTT. This chain connects TRBV6-2 or TRBV6-3 to TRBJ1-3; unclear D gene. The CDR3 length is 17 residues. Germline CDR1 and CDR2: MNHEY and SVGEGT. V shed 10 bases and J shed 0 bases, with 22 bases lying between them.

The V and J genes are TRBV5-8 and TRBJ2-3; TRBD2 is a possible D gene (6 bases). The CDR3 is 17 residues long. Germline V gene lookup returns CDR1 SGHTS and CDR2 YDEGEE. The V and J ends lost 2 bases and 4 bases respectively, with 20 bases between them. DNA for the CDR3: TGTGCCAGCAGCTTTTACAGGCGCGGCGGCGGGGCAGATACGCAGTATTTT. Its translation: CASSFYRRGGGADTQYF.

The CDR3 nucleotides read TGTGCCAGCAGTTTATTGGGACAGGGTCATGGCTACACCTTC. The encoded protein is CASSLLGQGHGYTF. The genes are TRBV28 and TRBJ1-2; 9 bases fit TRBD1. CDR1 is MDHEN, CDR2 SYDVKM, per germline. Germline trimming cut 1 base from V and 6 bases from J; bases unmatched to any gene: 3. The CDR3 contains 14 residues.

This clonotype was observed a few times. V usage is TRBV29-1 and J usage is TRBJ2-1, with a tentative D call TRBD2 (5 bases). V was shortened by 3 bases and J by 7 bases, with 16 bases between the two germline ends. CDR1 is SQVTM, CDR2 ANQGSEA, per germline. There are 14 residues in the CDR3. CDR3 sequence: CSVDRVAMRNEQFF. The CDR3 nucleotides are TGCAGCGTTGATAGGGTAGCGATGAGAAATGAGCAGTTCTTC.

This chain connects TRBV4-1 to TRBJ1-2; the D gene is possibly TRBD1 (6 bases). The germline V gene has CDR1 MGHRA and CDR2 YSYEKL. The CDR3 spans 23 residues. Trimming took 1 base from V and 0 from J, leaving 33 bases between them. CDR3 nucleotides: TGCGCCAGCAGCCAAGGCGCGGGGGGCGGAATAGTGGGTCGGAGGCTTGCTAACTATGGCTACACCTTC. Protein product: CASSQGAGGGIVGRRLANYGYTF.

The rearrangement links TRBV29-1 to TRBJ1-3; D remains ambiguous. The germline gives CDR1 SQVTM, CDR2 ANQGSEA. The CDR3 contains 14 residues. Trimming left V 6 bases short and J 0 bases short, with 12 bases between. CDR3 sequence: CSVGVSSSGNTIYF. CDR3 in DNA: TGCAGCGTCGGGGTTTCCAGCTCTGGAAACACCATATATTTT. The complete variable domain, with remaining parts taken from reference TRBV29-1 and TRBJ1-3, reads SAVISQKPSRDICQRGTSLTIQCQVDSQVTMMFWYRQQPGQSLTLIATANQGSEATYESGFVIDKFPISRPNLTFSTLTVSNMSPEDSSIYLCSVGVSSSGNTIYFGEGSWLTVV.

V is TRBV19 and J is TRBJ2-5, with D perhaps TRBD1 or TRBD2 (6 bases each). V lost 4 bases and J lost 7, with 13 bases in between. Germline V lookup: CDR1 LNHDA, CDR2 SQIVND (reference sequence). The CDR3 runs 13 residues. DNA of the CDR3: TGTGCCAGTAGTAAGACCCGGGGGCGGACCCAGTACTTC. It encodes CASSKTRGRTQYF.

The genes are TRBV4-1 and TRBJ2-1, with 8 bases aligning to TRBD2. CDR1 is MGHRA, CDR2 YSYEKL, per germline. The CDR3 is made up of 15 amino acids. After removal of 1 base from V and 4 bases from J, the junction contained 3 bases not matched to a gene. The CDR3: CASSQGRGGYNEQFF. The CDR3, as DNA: TGCGCCAGCAGCCAAGGACGGGGGGGGTACAATGAGCAGTTCTTC.

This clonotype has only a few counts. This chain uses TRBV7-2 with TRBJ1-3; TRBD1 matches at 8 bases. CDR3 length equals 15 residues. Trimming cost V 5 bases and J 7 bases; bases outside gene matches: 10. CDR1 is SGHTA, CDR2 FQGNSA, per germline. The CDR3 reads CASSQTGGSWNTIYF. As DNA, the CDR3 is TGTGCCAGCAGCCAAACAGGGGGAAGTTGGAACACCATATATTTT.

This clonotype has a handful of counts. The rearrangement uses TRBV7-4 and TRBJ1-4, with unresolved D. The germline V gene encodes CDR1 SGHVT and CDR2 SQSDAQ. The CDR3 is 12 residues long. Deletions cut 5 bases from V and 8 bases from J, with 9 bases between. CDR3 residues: CASSHPWEKLFF. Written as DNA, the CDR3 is TGTGCCAGCAGCCACCCATGGGAAAAACTGTTTTTT. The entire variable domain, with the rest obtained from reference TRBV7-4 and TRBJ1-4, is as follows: GAGVSQSPRYKVAKRGRDVALRCDSISGHVTLYWYRQTLGQGSEVLTYSQSDAQRDKSGRPSGRFSAERPERSVSTLKIQRTEQGDSAVYLCASSHPWEKLFFGSGTQLSVL.

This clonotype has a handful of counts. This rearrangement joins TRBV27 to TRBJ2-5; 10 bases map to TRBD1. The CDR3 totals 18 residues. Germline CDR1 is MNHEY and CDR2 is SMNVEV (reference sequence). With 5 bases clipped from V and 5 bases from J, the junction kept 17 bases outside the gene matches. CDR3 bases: TGTGCCAGCAGTCCGAGAGGGTTCGGGACAGGGGATTGGGAGACCCAGTACTTC. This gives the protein CASSPRGFGTGDWETQYF.

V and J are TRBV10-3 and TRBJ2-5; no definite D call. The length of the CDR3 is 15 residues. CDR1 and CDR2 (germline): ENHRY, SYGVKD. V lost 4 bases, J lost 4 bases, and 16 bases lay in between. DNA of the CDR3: TGTGCCATCAGTGGGTCCGATCTAGTCAGAGAGACCCAGTACTTC. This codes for CAISGSDLVRETQYF.

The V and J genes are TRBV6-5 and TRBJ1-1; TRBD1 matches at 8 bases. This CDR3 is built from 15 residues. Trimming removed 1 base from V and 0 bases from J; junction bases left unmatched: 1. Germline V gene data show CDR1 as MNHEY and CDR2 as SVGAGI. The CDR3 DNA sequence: TGTGCCAGCAGTTACTGGACAGGGATGAACACTGAAGCTTTCTTT. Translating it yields CASSYWTGMNTEAFF.

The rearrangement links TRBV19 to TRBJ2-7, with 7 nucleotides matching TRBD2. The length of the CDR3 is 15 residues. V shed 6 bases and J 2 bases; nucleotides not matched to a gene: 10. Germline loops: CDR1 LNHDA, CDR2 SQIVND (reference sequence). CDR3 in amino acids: CASSPWLADAYEQYF. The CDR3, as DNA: TGTGCCAGTAGCCCCTGGCTAGCGGACGCCTACGAGCAGTACTTC.

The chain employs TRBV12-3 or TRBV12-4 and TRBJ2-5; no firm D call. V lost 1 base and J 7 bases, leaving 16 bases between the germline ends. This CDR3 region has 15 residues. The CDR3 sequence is CASSLVSPSQRTQYF. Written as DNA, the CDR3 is TGTGCCAGCAGTTTAGTCAGCCCAAGCCAGCGGACCCAGTACTTC.

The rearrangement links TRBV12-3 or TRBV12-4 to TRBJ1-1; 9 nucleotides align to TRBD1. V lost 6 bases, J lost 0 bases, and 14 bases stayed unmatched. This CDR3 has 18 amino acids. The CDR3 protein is CASRQTGTGKFLNTEAFF. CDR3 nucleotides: TGTGCCAGCAGACAGACCGGGACAGGGAAATTTTTGAACACTGAAGCTTTCTTT.

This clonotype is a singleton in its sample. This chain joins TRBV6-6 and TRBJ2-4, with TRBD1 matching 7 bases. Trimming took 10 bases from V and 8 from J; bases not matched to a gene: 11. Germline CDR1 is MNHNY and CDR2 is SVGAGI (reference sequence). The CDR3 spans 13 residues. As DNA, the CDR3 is TGTGCCACCTCGGACAGGATGGTAGACATTCAGTACTTC. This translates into CATSDRMVDIQYF.

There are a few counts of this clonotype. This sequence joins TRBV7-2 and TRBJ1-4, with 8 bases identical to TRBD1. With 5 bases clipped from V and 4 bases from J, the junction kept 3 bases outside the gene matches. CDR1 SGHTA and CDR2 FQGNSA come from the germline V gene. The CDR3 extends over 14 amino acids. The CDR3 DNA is TGTGCCAGCAGCGCACAGGGGGGTAATGAAAAACTGTTTTTT. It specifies CASSAQGGNEKLFF.

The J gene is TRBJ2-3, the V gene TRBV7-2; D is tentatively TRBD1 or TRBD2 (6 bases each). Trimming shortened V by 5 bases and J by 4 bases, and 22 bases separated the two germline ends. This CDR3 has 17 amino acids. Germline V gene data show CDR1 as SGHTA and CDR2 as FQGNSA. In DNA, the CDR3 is TGTGCCAGCAGCCCACAGAGGGGGGCGGGATCAGCAGATACGCAGTATTTT. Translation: CASSPQRGAGSADTQYF.

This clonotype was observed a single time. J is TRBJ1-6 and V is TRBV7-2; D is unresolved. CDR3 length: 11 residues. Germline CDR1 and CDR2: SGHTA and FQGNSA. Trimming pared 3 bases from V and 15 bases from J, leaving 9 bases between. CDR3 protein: CASSLRRHLHF. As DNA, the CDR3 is TGTGCCAGCAGCTTGAGACGACACCTCCACTTT.